This T cell receptor beta chain is drawn from a study of T-cell memory formation after mild COVID-19. General study points: Mainly in CM and EM were contracting CD4+ clones; CD8+ were in EMRA. Confirmation of SARS-CoV-2 specificity was lacking for second-wave clones peaking day 37. Pre-infection memory contained some responding clones, which suggested that cross-reactive memory had joined.

UMIs and sample barcodes were carried by the TCR alpha and TCR beta cDNA libraries that 5'RACE produced using constant-segment primers. MiXCR was run by TCRdb on the 5' RACE reads, yielding one entry per CDR3 protein. The sample lists approximately 340,000 distinct CDR3 sequences; 13% were seen once. This CDR3 region has 15 residues. Trimming stripped 3 bases from V and 2 bases from J, with 15 bases between. CDR1 is DFQATT, CDR2 SNEGSKA, per germline (reference sequence). Worth noting for this clonotype: Its antigen is unidentified.

Sequencing was done on a sample of PBMCs or a T cell subset sorted from them (not recorded which). The chain links TRBV20-1 to TRBJ2-3, with a possible D match to TRBD2 (7 bases). This TCR derives from a man between 18 and 35 years old who had mild COVID-19 (a few samples of this study predate the infection). Cell type and time point are not known. The DNA for the CDR3 is TGCAGTGCTAGCCCTCGGGGGGCTACCACAGATACGCAGTATTTT. Translated, it gives CSASPRGATTDTQYF.